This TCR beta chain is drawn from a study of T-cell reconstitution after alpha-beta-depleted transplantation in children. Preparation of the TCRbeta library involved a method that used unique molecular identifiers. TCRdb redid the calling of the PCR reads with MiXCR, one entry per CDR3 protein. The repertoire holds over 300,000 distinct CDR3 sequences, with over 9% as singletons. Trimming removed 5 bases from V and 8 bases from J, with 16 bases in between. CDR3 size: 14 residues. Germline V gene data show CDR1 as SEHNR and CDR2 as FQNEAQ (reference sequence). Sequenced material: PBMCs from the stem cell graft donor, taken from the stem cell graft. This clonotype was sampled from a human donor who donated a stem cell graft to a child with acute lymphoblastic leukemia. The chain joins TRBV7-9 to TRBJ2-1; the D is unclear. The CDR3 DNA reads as TGTGCCAGCAGCGCCCCGGTCCAGGTCTATGAGCAGTTCTTC. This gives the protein CASSAPVQVYEQFF.